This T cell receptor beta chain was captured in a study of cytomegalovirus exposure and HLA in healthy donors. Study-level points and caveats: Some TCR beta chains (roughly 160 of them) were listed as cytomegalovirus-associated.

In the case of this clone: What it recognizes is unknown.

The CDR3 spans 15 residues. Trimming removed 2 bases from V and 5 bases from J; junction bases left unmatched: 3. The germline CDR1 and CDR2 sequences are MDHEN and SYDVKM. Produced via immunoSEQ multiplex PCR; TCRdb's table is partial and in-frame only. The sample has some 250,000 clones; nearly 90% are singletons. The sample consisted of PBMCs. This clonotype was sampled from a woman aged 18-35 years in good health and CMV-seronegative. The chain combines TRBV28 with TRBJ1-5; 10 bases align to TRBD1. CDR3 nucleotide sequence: TGTGCCAGCAGTTTAGCGGGGACAGGGGATCAGCCCCAGCATTTT. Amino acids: CASSLAGTGDQPQHF.